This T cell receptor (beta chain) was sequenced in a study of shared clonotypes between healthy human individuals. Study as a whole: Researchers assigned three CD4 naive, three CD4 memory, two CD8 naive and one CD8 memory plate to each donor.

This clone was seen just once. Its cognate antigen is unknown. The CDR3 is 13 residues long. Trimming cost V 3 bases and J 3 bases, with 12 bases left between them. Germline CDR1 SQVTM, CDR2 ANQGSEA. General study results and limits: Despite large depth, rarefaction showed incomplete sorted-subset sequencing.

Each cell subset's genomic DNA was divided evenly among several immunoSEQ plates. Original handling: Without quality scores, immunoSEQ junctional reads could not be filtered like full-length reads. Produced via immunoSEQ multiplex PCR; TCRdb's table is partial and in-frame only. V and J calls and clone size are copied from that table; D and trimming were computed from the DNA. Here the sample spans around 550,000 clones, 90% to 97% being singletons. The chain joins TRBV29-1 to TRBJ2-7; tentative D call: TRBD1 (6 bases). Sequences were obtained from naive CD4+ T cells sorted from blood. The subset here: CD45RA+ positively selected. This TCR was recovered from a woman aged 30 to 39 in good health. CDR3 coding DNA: TGCAGCGTTGAGGGGTTAGGGGGCTACGAGCAGTACTTC. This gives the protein CSVEGLGGYEQYF.